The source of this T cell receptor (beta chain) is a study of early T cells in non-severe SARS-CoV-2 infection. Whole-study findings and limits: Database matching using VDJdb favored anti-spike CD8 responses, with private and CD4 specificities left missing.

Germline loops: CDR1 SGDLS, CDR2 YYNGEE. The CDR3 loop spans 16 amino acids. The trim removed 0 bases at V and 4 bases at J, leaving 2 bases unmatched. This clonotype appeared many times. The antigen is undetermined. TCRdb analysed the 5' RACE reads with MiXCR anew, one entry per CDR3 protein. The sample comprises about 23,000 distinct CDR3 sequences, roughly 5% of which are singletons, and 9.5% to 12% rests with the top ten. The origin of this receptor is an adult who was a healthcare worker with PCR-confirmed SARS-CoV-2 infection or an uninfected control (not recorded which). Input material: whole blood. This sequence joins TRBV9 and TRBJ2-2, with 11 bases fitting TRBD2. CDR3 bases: TGTGCCAGCAGCGTAGGACTAGCGGGACGCACCGGGGAGCTGTTTTTT. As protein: CASSVGLAGRTGELFF.